Listed here are 14 T cell receptor beta chains from one sample, sequenced in a study of T-cell reconstitution after alpha-beta-depleted transplantation in children. Unique molecular identifiers were incorporated into the prepared TCRbeta library. TCRdb re-called the PCR reads with MiXCR, one entry per CDR3 protein. The sample records more than 150,000 distinct CDR3 sequences, approximately 7% being singletons. The sample in question was PBMCs from the stem cell graft donor, obtained from the stem cell graft. The receptors come from a human donor who donated a stem cell graft to a child with Wiskott-Aldrich syndrome.

This clonotype was found many times. The CDR3 region is CSARQWTGVSYEQYF. The CDR3 nucleotides are TGCAGTGCTAGACAATGGACAGGGGTGTCCTACGAGCAGTACTTC. The gene calls are TRBV20-1 and TRBJ2-7; 9 bases agree with TRBD1. The CDR3 has 15 amino acids. V lost 2 bases and J lost 1; bases outside the gene matches: 6. Germline CDR1 DFQATT, CDR2 SNEGSKA (reference sequence).

This clonotype was seen repeatedly, ten times or more. The chain uses TRBV3-1 and TRBJ2-5; a weak D match, TRBD1 (5 bases). Germline CDR1 reads LGHDT; CDR2 reads YNNKEL (reference sequence). V was shortened by 7 bases and J by 4 bases, with 22 bases between the two germline ends. The CDR3 contains 16 residues. The DNA for the CDR3 is TGTGCCAGCAACGACAGAGGCGGTGGGCAGTCAGAGACCCAGTACTTC. It yields the protein CASNDRGGGQSETQYF.

This clonotype has a count of ten or more. V usage is TRBV6-5 and J usage is TRBJ1-4, with a weak D call TRBD1 (6 bases). The germline CDR1 and CDR2 sequences are MNHEY and SVGAGI. Trimming stripped 7 bases from V and 7 bases from J, with 25 bases between. The CDR3 runs 17 residues. The CDR3 is CASTQRPGAGKREKLFF. DNA of the CDR3: TGTGCCAGCACCCAACGGCCGGGGGCAGGGAAGCGTGAAAAACTGTTTTTT.

This chain uses TRBV20-1 with TRBJ2-7; no reliable D call. The CDR3 has 17 amino acids. Germline loops: CDR1 DFQATT, CDR2 SNEGSKA (reference sequence). CDR3 amino acids: CCARDGLRQTKAYEQYF. CDR3 coding DNA: TGCTGCGCTAGAGATGGGCTGCGCCAAACAAAAGCCTACGAGCAGTACTTC.

This clonotype was recorded at least ten times. The chain recombines TRBV20-1 with TRBJ2-7, with D possibly being TRBD1 (6 bases). Germline V lookup: CDR1 DFQATT, CDR2 SNEGSKA (reference sequence). The CDR3 covers 15 residues. The ends were cut back, 3 bases at V and 4 bases at J, with 19 bases in the middle. This CDR3 is CSAREARDIEYEQYF. The CDR3, as DNA: TGCAGTGCTAGGGAGGCCCGGGACATAGAATACGAGCAGTACTTC.

J is TRBJ2-4 and V is TRBV18, with D possibly being TRBD1 or TRBD2 (6 bases each). The CDR3 extends over 15 amino acids. Trimming shortened V by 3 bases and J by 6 bases, and 15 bases separated the two germline ends. Germline CDR1 is KGHSH and CDR2 is LQKENI. For the CDR3, the DNA is TGTGCCAGCTCACCCCTAGGAGGGGGTGGAAACATTCAGTACTTC. It is translated as CASSPLGGGGNIQYF.

This clonotype occurred many times. This sequence joins TRBV10-3 and TRBJ1-4; no clear D. Germline assignment: CDR1 ENHRY and CDR2 SYGVKD. CDR3 size: 13 residues. V lost 7 bases and J 8 bases, leaving 14 bases between the germline ends. This CDR3 is CAINGPAMEKLFF. The CDR3 DNA is TGTGCCATCAATGGACCGGCAATGGAAAAACTGTTTTTT.

This clonotype was counted many times. This chain connects TRBV12-3 or TRBV12-4 to TRBJ1-6, with TRBD1 as a possible D gene (6 bases). The length of the CDR3 is 14 residues. Trimming stripped 5 bases from V and 8 bases from J, with 13 bases between. The CDR3: CASSEGVSHSPLHF. Written as DNA, the CDR3 is TGTGCCAGCAGTGAGGGGGTGAGCCATTCACCCCTCCACTTT.

In its sample, this clonotype was seen many times. The J gene is TRBJ1-1, the V gene TRBV5-1; TRBD1 matches at 7 bases. Germline V gives CDR1 SGHRS, CDR2 YFSETQ. V lost 2 bases and J lost 2; bases outside the gene matches: 9. The CDR3 has 16 amino acids. CDR3 amino acids: CASSFQGGAGNTEAFF. The CDR3 bases are TGCGCCAGCAGCTTCCAGGGGGGGGCAGGTAACACTGAAGCTTTCTTT.

This clonotype showed up just a few times. The V gene is TRBV24-1, the J gene TRBJ2-1, with D unclear. V dropped 1 base and J dropped 7 bases, with 16 bases sitting between them. Germline lookup yields CDR1 KGHDR and CDR2 SFDVKD. This CDR3 comprises 16 residues. DNA of the CDR3: TGTGCCACCAGTGATTTAGCGAATTCCCTGGCAAATGAGCAGTTCTTC. This sequence encodes CATSDLANSLANEQFF.

This clonotype was counted many times. The chain employs TRBV7-2 and TRBJ1-2, with 7 bases fitting TRBD1. Trimming cost V 7 bases and J 5 bases; bases outside gene matches: 19. Germline V gene lookup returns CDR1 SGHTA and CDR2 FQGNSA. The CDR3 contains 17 residues. The CDR3 nucleotides read TGTGCCAGCAAAAAAGCTATAGACAGGGTATGGATGTATGGCTACACCTTC. Protein: CASKKAIDRVWMYGYTF. The entire variable domain, with the rest obtained from reference TRBV7-2 and TRBJ1-2, is as follows: GAGVSQSPSNKVTEKGKDVELRCDPISGHTALYWYRQSLGQGLEFLIYFQGNSAPDKSGLPSDRFSAERTGGSVSTLTIQRTQQEDSAVYLCASKKAIDRVWMYGYTFGSGTRLTVV.

The table lists this clonotype with many counts. This chain connects TRBV16 to TRBJ2-1, with D perhaps matching TRBD1 (6 bases). Germline V gene lookup returns CDR1 KGHSY and CDR2 FQNENV. V was shortened by 2 bases and J by 10 bases, with 9 bases between the two germline ends. This CDR3 contains 12 residues. The CDR3, as DNA: TGTGCCAGCAGCCAAAACAGGGTAGAGCAGTTCTTC. This codes for CASSQNRVEQFF. Drawing the rest from reference TRBV16 and TRBJ2-1, the complete variable domain is GEEVAQTPKHLVRGEGQKAKLYCAPIKGHSYVFWYQQVLKNEFKFLISFQNENVFDETGMPKERFSAKCLPNSPCSLEIQATKLEDSAVYFCASSQNRVEQFFGPGTRLTVL.

This clonotype showed up many times. This chain joins TRBV20-1 and TRBJ1-2; TRBD1 might be the D (5 bases). In germline, CDR1 is DFQATT, CDR2 SNEGSKA (reference sequence). The CDR3 extends over 16 amino acids. Trimming took 0 bases from V and 4 from J, leaving 18 bases between them. CDR3 residues: CSARDRSGVSGYGYTF. As DNA, the CDR3 is TGCAGTGCTAGAGATAGGTCGGGGGTGAGTGGCTATGGCTACACCTTC.

This clonotype was seen many times. V is TRBV5-4 and J is TRBJ2-5; TRBD2 might be the D (6 bases). Germline lookup yields CDR1 SGHNT and CDR2 YYREEE (reference sequence). The V and J ends lost 2 bases and 5 bases respectively, with 10 bases between them. This CDR3 is built from 13 residues. The CDR3 here is CASSFPGLETQYF. The CDR3 region has the DNA TGTGCCAGCAGCTTCCCGGGACTCGAGACCCAGTACTTC. Full variable domain (outside the CDR3, taken from reference TRBV5-4 and TRBJ2-5): ETGVTQSPTHLIKTRGQQVTLRCSSQSGHNTVSWYQQALGQGPQFIFQYYREEENGRGNFPPRFSGLQFPNYSSELNVNALELDDSALYLCASSFPGLETQYFGPGTRLLVL.